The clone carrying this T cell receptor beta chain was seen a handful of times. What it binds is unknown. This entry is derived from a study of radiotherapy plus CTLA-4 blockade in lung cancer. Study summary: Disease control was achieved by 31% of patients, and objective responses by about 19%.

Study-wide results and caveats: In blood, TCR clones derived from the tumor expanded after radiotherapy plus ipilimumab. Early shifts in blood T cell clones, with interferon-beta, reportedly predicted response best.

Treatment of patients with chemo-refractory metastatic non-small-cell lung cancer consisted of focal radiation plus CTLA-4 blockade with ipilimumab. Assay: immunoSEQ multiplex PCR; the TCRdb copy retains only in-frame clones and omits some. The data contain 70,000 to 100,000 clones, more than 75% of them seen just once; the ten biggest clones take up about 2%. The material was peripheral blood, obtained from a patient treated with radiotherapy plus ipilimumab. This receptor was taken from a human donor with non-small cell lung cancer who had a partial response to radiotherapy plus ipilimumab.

The CDR3 here is CASSVEVYTEAFF. In DNA, the CDR3 is TGTGCCAGCAGTGTAGAGGTATACACTGAAGCTTTCTTT. V and J are TRBV6-1 and TRBJ1-1; unclear D gene. Trimming removed 4 bases at V and 3 bases at J, with 9 bases between. This CDR3 contains 13 residues. Germline values: CDR1 MNHNS, CDR2 SASEGT.